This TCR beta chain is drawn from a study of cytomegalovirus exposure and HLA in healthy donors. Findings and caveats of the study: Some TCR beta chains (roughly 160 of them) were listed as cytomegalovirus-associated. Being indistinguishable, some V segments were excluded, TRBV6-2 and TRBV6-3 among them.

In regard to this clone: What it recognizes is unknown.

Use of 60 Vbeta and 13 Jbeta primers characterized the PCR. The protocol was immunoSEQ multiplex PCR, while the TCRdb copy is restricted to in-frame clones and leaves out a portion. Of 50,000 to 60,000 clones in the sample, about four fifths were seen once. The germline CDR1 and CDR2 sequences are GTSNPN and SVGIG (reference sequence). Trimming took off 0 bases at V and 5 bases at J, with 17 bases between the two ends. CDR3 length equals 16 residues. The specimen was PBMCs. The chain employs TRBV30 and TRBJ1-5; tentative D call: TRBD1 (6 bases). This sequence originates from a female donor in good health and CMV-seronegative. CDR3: CAWSVQPQGRDQPQHF. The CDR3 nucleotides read TGTGCCTGGAGTGTTCAGCCACAGGGCCGGGATCAGCCCCAGCATTTT.